A single sample is the source of the 27 T cell receptor beta chains below, sequenced in a study of T cell changes during pregnancy in multiple sclerosis. Assay used: immunoSEQ multiplex PCR; TCRdb lists only in-frame clones, some missing. Of tens of thousands of clones in the sample, about 91% were seen once. Source: CD4+ T cells from peripheral blood mononuclear cells, taken in the third trimester of pregnancy. The receptors shown here come from a female donor in good health, enrolled as a control in a pregnancy study.

J is TRBJ2-1 and V is TRBV5-4; 14 bases line up with TRBD2. The trim removed 0 bases at V and 6 bases at J, leaving 8 bases unmatched. Germline assignment: CDR1 SGHNT and CDR2 YYREEE (reference sequence). CDR3 length: 18 residues. CDR3 sequence: CASSLGTSGGPISNEQFF. CDR3 bases: TGTGCCAGCAGCTTGGGGACTAGCGGGGGGCCCATCTCCAATGAGCAGTTCTTC.

V is TRBV10-3 and J is TRBJ1-4; 7 nucleotides match TRBD1. CDR1 and CDR2 (germline): ENHRY, SYGVKD. J lost 8 bases, V lost 10 bases, and 10 bases had no gene match. CDR3 length: 13 residues. CDR3 sequence: CATSQGLKEKLFF. The CDR3 DNA reads TGTGCCACCTCACAGGGGCTGAAAGAAAAACTGTTTTTT.

The V gene is TRBV7-2, the J gene TRBJ1-2; 9 nucleotides agree with TRBD1. Germline assignment: CDR1 SGHTA and CDR2 FQGNSA. There are 13 residues in the CDR3. Trimming removed 5 bases from V and 7 bases from J; junction bases left unmatched: 5. As DNA, the CDR3 is TGTGCCAGCAGCCCGGGACAGGGTCGTGGCTACACCTTC. This encodes CASSPGQGRGYTF.

In this sample, this clone turned up once. This chain uses TRBV30 with TRBJ2-7; 8 bases line up with TRBD1. The CDR3 consists of 17 residues. From germline, CDR1 is GTSNPN and CDR2 SVGIG (reference sequence). J lost 6 bases, V lost 2 bases, and 18 bases had no gene match. In DNA, the CDR3 is TGTGCCTGGAGTTCTCGGGAAGGGGGACAGGCACATTTCGAGCAGTACTTC. Residues: CAWSSREGGQAHFEQYF. Full variable domain (outside the CDR3, taken from reference TRBV30 and TRBJ2-7): SQTIHQWPATLVQPVGSPLSLECTVEGTSNPNLYWYRQAAGRGLQLLFYSVGIGQISSEVPQNLSASRPQDRQFILSSKKLLLSDSGFYLCAWSSREGGQAHFEQYFGPGTRLTVT.

V gene TRBV30 combines with J gene TRBJ1-6, with TRBD1 as a possible D gene (6 bases). The germline V gene has CDR1 GTSNPN and CDR2 SVGIG (reference sequence). Trimming left V 3 bases short and J 10 bases short, with 19 bases between. This CDR3 has 15 amino acids. DNA of the CDR3: TGTGCCTGGAGCGCGCCGGTACAGGGCGACTCACCCCTCCACTTT. It encodes CAWSAPVQGDSPLHF.

The chain joins TRBV5-1 to TRBJ2-2; 7 positions match TRBD1. Germline V gives CDR1 SGHRS, CDR2 YFSETQ. The CDR3 covers 17 residues. J was trimmed by 4 bases and V by 4 bases; bases with no gene match: 13. CDR3 nucleotides: TGCGCCAGCAGCCCCTATCTTGGGACAGAAATCACCGGGGAGCTGTTTTTT. Residues: CASSPYLGTEITGELFF.

This clone has a single count. The chain links TRBV6-6 to TRBJ1-3; D is unclear. The germline gives CDR1 MNHNY, CDR2 SVGAGI (reference sequence). The CDR3 spans 14 residues. Trimming shortened V by 0 bases and J by 4 bases, and 7 bases separated the two germline ends. The CDR3 region is CASSYSSGGNTIYF. DNA for the CDR3: TGTGCCAGCAGTTACTCGAGCGGGGGAAACACCATATATTTT.

The V and J genes are TRBV2 and TRBJ2-6; possible D gene TRBD2, 5 bases. Germline-derived CDR1 and CDR2 are SNHLY and FYNNEI. CDR3 length: 14 amino acids. V was clipped by 9 bases and J by 4 bases, with 13 bases between them. The CDR3 nucleotides are TGTGCCAGTACGGACTCTTCAGGGGCCAACGTCCTGACTTTC. This encodes CASTDSSGANVLTF. Full variable domain (remainder filled in from reference TRBV2 and TRBJ2-6): EPEVTQTPSHQVTQMGQEVILRCVPISNHLYFYWYRQILGQKVEFLVSFYNNEISEKSEIFDDQFSVERPDGSNFTLKIRSTKLEDSAMYFCASTDSSGANVLTFGAGSRLTVL.

This rearrangement joins TRBV12-5 to TRBJ2-3; 7 bases are shared with TRBD1. Losses at the gene ends were 4 bases for V and 0 bases for J; bases not matched to a gene: 4. From germline, CDR1 is LGHNT and CDR2 FRNRAP. The CDR3 runs 15 residues. CDR3 region: CASGSGQFSTDTQYF. CDR3 bases: TGTGCTAGTGGTTCGGGACAGTTTAGCACAGATACGCAGTATTTT.

V is TRBV6-6 and J is TRBJ2-7; TRBD1 matches at 11 bases. Germline CDR1 is MNHNY and CDR2 is SVGAGI (reference sequence). J was trimmed by 5 bases and V by 2 bases; bases with no gene match: 8. The CDR3 has 16 amino acids. The CDR3 loop is CASSYRRDRGKDEQYF. The CDR3 region has the DNA TGTGCCAGCAGTTACCGCAGGGACAGGGGGAAAGACGAGCAGTACTTC.

This chain links TRBV2 with TRBJ1-3, with 7 positions matching TRBD1. Per germline, CDR1 SNHLY and CDR2 FYNNEI. The J segment lost 4 bases and the V segment lost 5 bases, leaving 8 bases of the junction unmatched. This CDR3 is 15 amino acids long. The CDR3 loop is CASSPTGVPGNTIYF. CDR3 nucleotides: TGTGCCAGCAGTCCCACAGGGGTCCCCGGAAACACCATATATTTT.

The chain links TRBV25-1 to TRBJ1-5; 8 nucleotides match TRBD1. Germline V gene lookup returns CDR1 MGHDK and CDR2 SYGVNS. This CDR3 is built from 15 residues. V was clipped by 3 bases and J by 2 bases; unmatched bases: 3. CDR3: CASSDPGQGNQPQHF. The CDR3 bases are TGTGCCAGCAGTGACCCGGGACAGGGCAATCAGCCCCAGCATTTT.

The CDR3 DNA follows: TGTGCCAGCAGCGTAGACGCAGGCCTCTATGGCTACACCTTC. Translating it yields CASSVDAGLYGYTF. The rearrangement links TRBV9 to TRBJ1-2; D gene unclear. The CDR3 contains 14 residues. Germline V gene data show CDR1 as SGDLS and CDR2 as YYNGEE. V shed 0 bases and J shed 4 bases, with 10 bases lying between them.

The rearrangement links TRBV2 to TRBJ1-1; maybe TRBD1 (5 bases). V was cut by 5 bases and J by 8 bases, with 12 bases left in between. Germline V gene lookup returns CDR1 SNHLY and CDR2 FYNNEI. The CDR3 loop spans 12 amino acids. CDR3 coding DNA: TGTGCCAGCAGTAAGGGGCCGCTCGAAGCTTTCTTT. It encodes CASSKGPLEAFF.

This chain joins TRBV5-1 and TRBJ2-3; no definite D call. The V end lost 3 bases, the J end lost 2 bases, and 7 bases lay between the germline ends. The CDR3 length is 13 residues. The V gene's germline CDR1 is SGHRS and CDR2 YFSETQ. The CDR3 loop is CASSSTDTDTQYF. In nucleotides, the CDR3 is TGCGCCAGCAGCTCCACTGACACAGATACGCAGTATTTT.

The chain recombines TRBV6-4 with TRBJ1-4, with D unresolved. Looked up from germline, CDR1 is MRHNA and CDR2 is SNTAGT. Trimming shortened V by 6 bases and J by 7 bases, and 30 bases separated the two germline ends. CDR3 size: 19 residues. CDR3 protein: CASSANEGTGPGAVEKLFF. In DNA, the CDR3 is TGTGCCAGCAGCGCCAATGAGGGAACCGGCCCGGGAGCGGTTGAAAAACTGTTTTTT.

The rearrangement joins TRBV5-1 to TRBJ2-1; no reliable D call. Trimming removed 1 base from V and 5 bases from J, with 13 bases in between. The CDR3 loop spans 15 amino acids. The germline gives CDR1 SGHRS, CDR2 YFSETQ. The DNA of the CDR3 is TGCGCCAGCAGCTTGTCCACGGTGGTCCACAATGAGCAGTTCTTC. Its protein is CASSLSTVVHNEQFF.

The count of this clone is one. J is TRBJ2-3 and V is TRBV5-1; 9 nucleotides align to TRBD2. Germline lookup yields CDR1 SGHRS and CDR2 YFSETQ. The CDR3 sequence is 17 residues long. V was clipped by 3 bases and J by 1 base; unmatched bases: 9. CDR3 in amino acids: CASSSREIAGGTDTQYF. The CDR3 DNA sequence: TGCGCCAGCAGCTCCCGCGAAATAGCGGGGGGCACAGATACGCAGTATTTT. Complete variable domain (other parts from reference TRBV5-1 and TRBJ2-3): KAGVTQTPRYLIKTRGQQVTLSCSPISGHRSVSWYQQTPGQGLQFLFEYFSETQRNKGNFPGRFSGRQFSNSRSEMNVSTLELGDSALYLCASSSREIAGGTDTQYFGPGTRLTVL.

The rearrangement links TRBV5-1 to TRBJ2-7; the D gene is possibly TRBD1 (5 bases). The CDR3 length is 16 residues. Trimming stripped 1 base from V and 0 bases from J, with 14 bases between. Germline CDR1 SGHRS, CDR2 YFSETQ. The CDR3 DNA sequence: TGCGCCAGCAGCTTGCAAGGGGTTGGGGCCTCCTACGAGCAGTACTTC. It specifies CASSLQGVGASYEQYF.

This clone was observed once. V is TRBV6-1 and J is TRBJ1-3; D perhaps matches TRBD1 (5 bases). CDR1 MNHNS and CDR2 SASEGT come from the germline V gene. The V gene lost 4 bases and the J gene lost 1 base, with 17 bases spanning the gap. The CDR3 spans 17 residues. The DNA for the CDR3 is TGTGCCAGCAGTGCCTCTCGGCAGGGATGGTCTGGAAACACCATATATTTT. Translating gives CASSASRQGWSGNTIYF.

The chain combines TRBV9 with TRBJ2-2; 15 nucleotides match TRBD2. Germline values: CDR1 SGDLS, CDR2 YYNGEE. This CDR3 has 16 amino acids. Trimming removed 4 bases from V and 6 bases from J; junction bases left unmatched: 4. This CDR3 is CASSPGLAGGPGELFF. The CDR3 nucleotides read TGTGCCAGCAGCCCCGGACTAGCGGGGGGGCCCGGGGAGCTGTTTTTT.

The genes are TRBV4-1 and TRBJ1-2, with 8 positions matching TRBD1. Trimming removed 3 bases from V and 5 bases from J; junction bases left unmatched: 8. This CDR3 spans 15 amino acids. Germline V gene lookup returns CDR1 MGHRA and CDR2 YSYEKL. The CDR3 coding sequence is TGCGCCAGCAGCCACCCGGACAGGGAGTTATATGGCTACACCTTC. Its translation is CASSHPDRELYGYTF.

This clone was detected only a few times. V is TRBV11-2 and J is TRBJ2-1, with a weak D call TRBD1 (5 bases). CDR3 length: 15 residues. Trimming took off 0 bases at V and 16 bases at J, with 22 bases between the two ends. The germline V gene encodes CDR1 SGHAT and CDR2 FQNNGV. The CDR3 DNA sequence: TGTGCCAGCAGCTTAGATCCACAGGAACTGTCGTCTGGATTCTTC. Translated: CASSLDPQELSSGFF. Full variable domain (missing parts from reference TRBV11-2 and TRBJ2-1): EAGVAQSPRYKIIEKRQSVAFWCNPISGHATLYWYQQILGQGPKLLIQFQNNGVVDDSQLPKDRFSAERLKGVDSTLKIQPAKLEDSAVYLCASSLDPQELSSGFFGPGTRLTVL.

This chain uses TRBV19 with TRBJ1-3; maybe TRBD1 (6 bases). The germline V and J ends were trimmed by 6 bases and 0 bases, with 15 bases remaining between them. The CDR3 runs 16 residues. In germline, CDR1 is LNHDA, CDR2 SQIVND (reference sequence). CDR3 sequence (DNA): TGTGCCAGTAGCCACGCTGGGGGCAGCTCTGGAAACACCATATATTTT. Translation gives CASSHAGGSSGNTIYF. Complete variable domain (other parts from reference TRBV19 and TRBJ1-3): DGGITQSPKYLFRKEGQNVTLSCEQNLNHDAMYWYRQDPGQGLRLIYYSQIVNDFQKGDIAEGYSVSREKKESFPLTVTSAQKNPTAFYLCASSHAGGSSGNTIYFGEGSWLTVV.

As concerns this clone: A junction end diverges from the germline sequence, so it may reflect a read error. The chain employs TRBV19 and TRBJ1-2; 11 bases align to TRBD1. This CDR3 comprises 18 residues. Per germline, CDR1 LNHDA and CDR2 SQIVND (reference sequence). CDR3 amino acids: CASTIRTPGTGGDYGYTF. The CDR3 bases are TGTGCCAGTACTATACGGACCCCCGGGACAGGGGGGGACTATGGCTACACCTTC.

The chain carries TRBV9 and TRBJ2-7, with a tentative D call TRBD2 (6 bases). CDR3 length: 16 residues. Trimming took off 5 bases at V and 2 bases at J, with 20 bases between the two ends. From germline, CDR1 is SGDLS and CDR2 YYNGEE. In DNA, the CDR3 is TGTGCCAGCAGTTTGGGGGGATCGGGGATCCCCTACGAGCAGTACTTC. It encodes CASSLGGSGIPYEQYF. Looking up the rest from reference TRBV9 and TRBJ2-7 gives the full variable domain: DSGVTQTPKHLITATGQRVTLRCSPRSGDLSVYWYQQSLDQGLQFLIQYYNGEERAKGNILERFSAQQFPDLHSELNLSSLELGDSALYFCASSLGGSGIPYEQYFGPGTRLTVT.

V gene TRBV5-6 combines with J gene TRBJ1-2; D is perhaps TRBD1 (6 bases). The CDR3 is 15 residues long. V was cut by 5 bases and J by 1 base, with 15 bases left in between. The germline gives CDR1 SGHDT, CDR2 YYEEEE. CDR3 sequence (DNA): TGTGCCAGCAGTGGGAGCCGGACAGTTAACTATGGCTACACCTTC. As protein: CASSGSRTVNYGYTF.